This TCR beta chain emerged from a study of vaccination and CD4 T cells after COVID-19. Overall study context: Every participant had a vaccine, which was either BNT162b2 or mRNA-1273, given in two doses. Study-level points and caveats: With convalescent patients, a median about 84% of reactive clones emerged solely after vaccination.

Stated treatment: approximately nine-day PBMC culture with coronavirus spike peptide pools or control peptides (ViraFEST assay). Germline V gene lookup returns CDR1 DFQATT and CDR2 SNEGSKA (reference sequence). V gave up 3 bases and J gave up 0 bases, with 15 bases separating them. The CDR3 runs to 16 residues. Sequencing of DNA taken from cultured CD4+ T cells relied on the Oncomine TCR Beta short-read assay. Using the QIAamp micro DNA kit, genomic DNA was extracted from the CD4+ T cells that had been cultured. TCRdb used MiXCR to reprocess the PCR reads, holding one entry per CDR3 protein. The table lists fewer than 9,500 distinct CDR3 sequences, 55% of them singletons. For this clonotype: Antigen unknown.

Sequenced sample: CD4+ T cells from blood, cultured in vitro. The sequence was obtained from a human donor who had recovered from COVID-19. J is TRBJ1-5 and V is TRBV20-1, with D possibly being TRBD1 (6 bases). The CDR3 DNA reads TGCAGTGCTAGTCGGTTTGGGACATATAGCAATCAGCCCCAGCATTTT. This sequence encodes CSASRFGTYSNQPQHF.